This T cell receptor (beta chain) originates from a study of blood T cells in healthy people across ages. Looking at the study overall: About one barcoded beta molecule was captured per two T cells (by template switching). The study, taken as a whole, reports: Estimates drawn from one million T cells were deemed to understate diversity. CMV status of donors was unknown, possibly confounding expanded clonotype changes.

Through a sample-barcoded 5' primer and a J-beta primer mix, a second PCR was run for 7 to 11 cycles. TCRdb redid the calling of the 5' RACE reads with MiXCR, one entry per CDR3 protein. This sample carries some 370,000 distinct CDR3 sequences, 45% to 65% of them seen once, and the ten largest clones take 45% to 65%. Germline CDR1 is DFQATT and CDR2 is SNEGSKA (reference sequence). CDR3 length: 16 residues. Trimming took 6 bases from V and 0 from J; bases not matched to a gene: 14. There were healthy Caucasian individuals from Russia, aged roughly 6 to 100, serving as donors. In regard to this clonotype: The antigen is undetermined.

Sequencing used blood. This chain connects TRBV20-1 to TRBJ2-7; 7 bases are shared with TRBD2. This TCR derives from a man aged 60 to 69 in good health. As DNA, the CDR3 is TGCAGTGCGACTCCCTTTGGCGGGGGATTCTCCTACGAGCAGTACTTC. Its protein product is CSATPFGGGFSYEQYF.